A single sample gave rise to the 12 T cell receptor beta chains below, sequenced in a study of blood T cell repertoires in COVID-19. TCRdb keeps only in-frame clones here, not all; method: immunoSEQ multiplex PCR. The sample records some 49,000 clones, roughly four fifths being singletons. The specimen sequenced was peripheral blood. The receptors were sampled from a woman aged 55-70 years with acute or convalescent COVID-19.

This clone occurred once. This chain joins TRBV19 and TRBJ1-3, with TRBD1 as a possible D gene (6 bases). Germline loops: CDR1 LNHDA, CDR2 SQIVND (reference sequence). The ends were cut back, 5 bases at V and 5 bases at J, with 16 bases in the middle. This CDR3 comprises 15 residues. CDR3 loop: CASSYAGTSRNTIYF. In nucleotides, the CDR3 is TGTGCCAGTAGTTACGCCGGGACATCTAGAAACACCATATATTTT. The entire variable domain, with the rest obtained from reference TRBV19 and TRBJ1-3, is as follows: DGGITQSPKYLFRKEGQNVTLSCEQNLNHDAMYWYRQDPGQGLRLIYYSQIVNDFQKGDIAEGYSVSREKKESFPLTVTSAQKNPTAFYLCASSYAGTSRNTIYFGEGSWLTVV.

The rearrangement joins TRBV28 to TRBJ2-1; no firm D call. Trimming shortened V by 6 bases and J by 0 bases, and 6 bases separated the two germline ends. The CDR3 loop spans 13 amino acids. The V gene's germline CDR1 is MDHEN and CDR2 SYDVKM. The CDR3 loop reads CASRFNSYNEQFF. The CDR3 DNA is TGTGCCAGCAGATTTAACTCCTACAATGAGCAGTTCTTC. The full variable domain, with the rest looked up from reference TRBV28 and TRBJ2-1, is DVKVTQSSRYLVKRTGEKVFLECVQDMDHENMFWYRQDPGLGLRLIYFSYDVKMKEKGDIPEGYSVSREKKERFSLILESASTNQTSMYLCASRFNSYNEQFFGPGTRLTVL.

This clone was recorded once. The gene calls are TRBV30 and TRBJ1-1, with D tentatively TRBD1 (6 bases). CDR1 and CDR2 (germline): GTSNPN, SVGIG (reference sequence). V dropped 2 bases and J dropped 5 bases, with 15 bases sitting between them. The CDR3 is made up of 14 amino acids. CDR3 bases: TGTGCCTGGAGTTTTACTAAGGGGGTAACTGAAGCTTTCTTT. This encodes CAWSFTKGVTEAFF.

The J gene is TRBJ2-7, the V gene TRBV2, with TRBD1 matching 8 bases. V gave up 6 bases and J gave up 2 bases; unmatched junction bases: 27. The CDR3 is 21 residues long. Germline assignment: CDR1 SNHLY and CDR2 FYNNEI. The CDR3 nucleotides read TGTGCCAGCAGCCGTAGGGGTCTCGTGACAGGGGTCGGTGCGACGACCTACGAGCAGTACTTC. Protein sequence: CASSRRGLVTGVGATTYEQYF.

V is TRBV28 and J is TRBJ1-1, with D possibly TRBD1 on 5 matching bases. Germline V gene data show CDR1 as MDHEN and CDR2 as SYDVKM. Trimming removed 6 bases at V and 0 bases at J, with 14 bases between. The CDR3 contains 15 residues. The CDR3 DNA reads as TGTGCCAGCAGGCGCAGGGATAGGGTGAACACTGAAGCTTTCTTT. Translating gives CASRRRDRVNTEAFF.

J is TRBJ1-3 and V is TRBV2, with unresolved D. This CDR3 region has 12 residues. CDR1 SNHLY and CDR2 FYNNEI come from the germline V gene. With 7 bases removed from V and 2 bases from J, the gap between germline ends came to 6 bases. DNA for the CDR3: TGTGCCAGCATGGGCACTGGAAACACCATATATTTT. Amino acid sequence: CASMGTGNTIYF.

This clone was detected only once. The chain carries TRBV6-1 and TRBJ2-4; the match to TRBD2 covers 8 bases. Germline lookup yields CDR1 MNHNS and CDR2 SASEGT. V lost 4 bases and J lost 3; bases outside the gene matches: 14. The CDR3 extends over 18 amino acids. In DNA form, the CDR3 reads TGTGCCAGCAGTGCTACCCTAGGGACTAGACCCTTCAAAAACATTCAGTACTTC. It encodes CASSATLGTRPFKNIQYF.

The rearrangement uses TRBV6-1 and TRBJ2-5; possible D gene TRBD1, 6 bases. CDR3 length equals 15 residues. Trimming shortened V by 5 bases and J by 1 base, and 14 bases separated the two germline ends. Germline loops: CDR1 MNHNS, CDR2 SASEGT. The CDR3 loop is CASSKQDSRQETQYF. CDR3 DNA: TGTGCCAGCAGTAAACAGGACAGTCGCCAAGAGACCCAGTACTTC.

The chain combines TRBV14 with TRBJ1-1, with D perhaps TRBD1 (5 bases). Germline CDR1 reads SGHDN; CDR2 reads FVKESK. V lost 1 base and J 7 bases, leaving 16 bases between the germline ends. The length of the CDR3 is 15 residues. CDR3 coding DNA: TGTGCCAGCAGCCAAGTGGGTCCCCAGGACAATGAAGCTTTCTTT. Its translation is CASSQVGPQDNEAFF.

The chain combines TRBV2 with TRBJ2-7; 14 nucleotides align to TRBD2. Germline CDR1 is SNHLY and CDR2 is FYNNEI. The V and J ends lost 5 bases and 0 bases, in that order; junction bases with no gene match: 3. The CDR3 is made up of 16 amino acids. The chain's CDR3 is CASSQGLAGVSYEQYF. CDR3 bases: TGTGCCAGCAGTCAGGGACTAGCGGGGGTCTCCTACGAGCAGTACTTC.

Here the CDR3 reads CAWGTGGSTSSGANVLTF. CDR3 DNA: TGTGCCTGGGGGACAGGGGGCTCCACCTCCTCTGGGGCCAACGTCCTGACTTTC. V gene TRBV30 combines with J gene TRBJ2-6, with 12 bases matching TRBD1. This CDR3 spans 18 amino acids. CDR1 is GTSNPN and CDR2 is SVGIG in the germline V gene (reference sequence). V gave up 5 bases and J gave up 0 bases; unmatched junction bases: 8.

The gene calls are TRBV6-5 and TRBJ1-5; 8 nucleotides match TRBD1. The CDR3 is 13 residues long. Germline V lookup: CDR1 MNHEY, CDR2 SVGAGI. V trimming: 11 bases; J trimming: 4 bases; junction bases outside the gene matches: 7. CDR3 sequence: CAAGQGGNQPQHF. CDR3 nucleotides: TGTGCCGCAGGACAGGGAGGAAATCAGCCCCAGCATTTT.